Listed below are T cell receptor beta chains from one sample, sequenced in a study of OX40 agonist ivuxolimab in advanced cancers. TCRdb's copy holds only in-frame clones and misses some; the assay was immunoSEQ multiplex PCR. The sample records tens of thousands of clones, around 87% being singletons. The source was CD4+ or CD8+ T cells sorted from blood, collected in a trial of the OX40 agonist ivuxolimab. These receptors were collected from an adult with an advanced solid tumor such as melanoma, head and neck, liver or kidney cancer. The CDR3 runs from the conserved cysteine through the conserved F or W. D genes are given only for firm matches. Expanded clones are given a class, and other clones once, few, many or no size at all.

j_call: TRBJ1-5
clone_size: .
d_call: .
v_call: TRBV7-8
cdr3_aa: CASSLGPDQPQHF
cdr3_nt: TGTGCCAGCAGCTTAGGACCGGACCAGCCCCAGCATTTT

j_call: TRBJ2-5
clone_size: few
d_call: TRBD1
v_call: TRBV7-7
cdr3_aa: CASSEGQGAFETQYF
cdr3_nt: TGTGCTAGCAGCGAGGGACAGGGGGCTTTTGAGACCCAGTACTTC

j_call: TRBJ1-2
clone_size: .
d_call: .
v_call: TRBV6-1
cdr3_aa: CASNPQGSYGYTF
cdr3_nt: TGTGCCAGCAATCCTCAGGGGTCCTATGGCTACACCTTC

j_call: TRBJ1-1
clone_size: .
d_call: TRBD1
v_call: TRBV6-1
cdr3_aa: CASSEWGQVGAFF
cdr3_nt: TGTGCCAGCAGTGAATGGGGACAGGTAGGGGCTTTCTTT

j_call: TRBJ2-1
clone_size: .
d_call: TRBD2
v_call: TRBV28
cdr3_aa: CASTLGGSGSFNEQFF
cdr3_nt: TGTGCCAGCACGCTCGGGGGTAGCGGGAGTTTCAATGAGCAGTTCTTC

j_call: TRBJ2-1
clone_size: .
d_call: TRBD1
v_call: TRBV9
cdr3_aa: CASSPRGQGKSYNEQFF
cdr3_nt: TGTGCCAGCAGCCCCCGGGGACAGGGAAAGTCCTACAATGAGCAGTTCTTC

j_call: TRBJ1-6
clone_size: .
d_call: .
v_call: TRBV7-8
cdr3_aa: CASSFYRQNSPLHF
cdr3_nt: TGTGCCAGCAGCTTTTACCGACAGAATTCACCCCTCCACTTT

j_call: TRBJ2-7
clone_size: .
d_call: .
v_call: TRBV4-3
cdr3_aa: CALGPGSLTYEQYF
cdr3_nt: TGCGCCTTGGGTCCGGGATCCCTTACTTACGAGCAGTACTTC

j_call: TRBJ2-1
clone_size: once
d_call: .
v_call: TRBV11-3
cdr3_aa: CASSADWYNEQFF
cdr3_nt: TGTGCCAGCAGCGCCGACTGGTACAATGAGCAGTTCTTC

j_call: TRBJ2-7
clone_size: once
d_call: .
v_call: TRBV28
cdr3_aa: CASSLRPPYEQYF
cdr3_nt: TGTGCCAGCAGTTTGAGGCCCCCCTACGAGCAGTACTTC

j_call: TRBJ2-7
clone_size: once
d_call: TRBD1
v_call: TRBV6-1
cdr3_aa: CASGTGGRQYF
cdr3_nt: TGTGCCAGTGGGACAGGAGGTCGGCAGTACTTC

j_call: TRBJ2-6
clone_size: .
d_call: .
v_call: TRBV4-1
cdr3_aa: CASSQVGKGVSGANVLTF
cdr3_nt: TGCGCCAGCAGCCAAGTCGGTAAGGGAGTCTCTGGGGCCAACGTCCTGACTTTC

j_call: TRBJ2-7
clone_size: .
d_call: TRBD1
v_call: TRBV4-1
cdr3_aa: CASSQPKGQVHYEQYF
cdr3_nt: TGCGCCAGCAGCCAACCTAAGGGACAGGTACACTACGAGCAGTACTTC

j_call: TRBJ1-1
clone_size: .
d_call: TRBD1
v_call: TRBV7-9
cdr3_aa: CASSSDRVAAFF
cdr3_nt: TGTGCCAGCAGCTCCGACAGGGTAGCAGCTTTCTTT

j_call: TRBJ2-7
clone_size: .
d_call: .
v_call: TRBV10-3
cdr3_aa: CAISESSIVGEQYF
cdr3_nt: TGTGCCATCAGTGAGTCAAGTATAGTTGGCGAGCAGTACTTC

j_call: TRBJ2-1
clone_size: .
d_call: TRBD2
v_call: TRBV4-2
cdr3_aa: CASSQEVAGGPPYNEQFF
cdr3_nt: TGTGCCAGCAGCCAAGAGGTCGCGGGAGGGCCGCCCTACAATGAGCAGTTCTTC

j_call: TRBJ2-1
clone_size: .
d_call: TRBD2
v_call: TRBV5-1
cdr3_aa: CASSPIPLAEYNEQFF
cdr3_nt: TGCGCCAGCAGCCCCATCCCACTAGCGGAGTACAATGAGCAGTTCTTC

j_call: TRBJ2-5
clone_size: once
d_call: .
v_call: TRBV9
cdr3_aa: CASSVAGGRGETQYF
cdr3_nt: TGTGCCAGCAGCGTAGCGGGTGGGAGAGGGGAGACCCAGTACTTC

j_call: TRBJ2-1
clone_size: .
d_call: .
v_call: TRBV7-6
cdr3_aa: CASSLLSAGQTEQFF
cdr3_nt: TGTGCCAGCAGCTTACTTTCGGCCGGGCAGACAGAGCAGTTCTTC

j_call: TRBJ1-4
clone_size: .
d_call: .
v_call: TRBV5-1
cdr3_aa: CASSLEGTSVKKLFF
cdr3_nt: TGCGCCAGCAGCTTGGAAGGGACATCCGTGAAAAAACTGTTTTTT

j_call: TRBJ1-1
clone_size: .
d_call: .
v_call: TRBV4-1
cdr3_aa: CASSPLRFTTGSTEAFF
cdr3_nt: TGCGCCAGCAGCCCGCTCCGATTCACCACAGGGAGCACTGAAGCTTTCTTT

j_call: TRBJ2-5
clone_size: few
d_call: .
v_call: TRBV7-9
cdr3_aa: CASSLTGTGETQYF
cdr3_nt: TGTGCCAGCAGCTTAACTGGAACAGGAGAGACCCAGTACTTC

j_call: TRBJ2-2
clone_size: .
d_call: TRBD2
v_call: TRBV7-3
cdr3_aa: CASSLFGRGLAGSGTGELFF
cdr3_nt: TGTGCCAGCAGCTTATTCGGGCGCGGACTAGCGGGATCCGGCACCGGGGAGCTGTTTTTT

j_call: TRBJ1-6
clone_size: .
d_call: .
v_call: TRBV25-1
cdr3_aa: CASSEGSAFNSPLHF
cdr3_nt: TGTGCCAGCAGTGAAGGAAGTGCCTTTAATTCACCCCTCCACTTT

j_call: TRBJ2-5
clone_size: .
d_call: .
v_call: TRBV10-3
cdr3_aa: CAISPGSETQYF
cdr3_nt: TGTGCCATCAGCCCGGGTTCCGAGACCCAGTACTTC

j_call: TRBJ2-4
clone_size: .
d_call: .
v_call: TRBV29-1
cdr3_aa: CSVGPEWSKNIQYF
cdr3_nt: TGCAGCGTTGGACCTGAGTGGTCCAAAAACATTCAGTACTTC

j_call: TRBJ2-7
clone_size: .
d_call: TRBD1
v_call: TRBV6-5
cdr3_aa: CASRLDRGSYEQYF
cdr3_nt: TGTGCCAGCAGACTGGACAGGGGTTCCTACGAGCAGTACTTC